The clone carrying this TCR beta chain has at least ten counts. In TCRdb, the RT-PCR reads were re-called with MiXCR into one record per CDR3 protein. The table records hundreds of thousands of distinct CDR3 sequences, approximately 14% of them present only once. This entry comes from a study of response to subunit inactivated influenza vaccine. The sample here was PBMCs from blood, taken roughly 12 days after vaccination. This sequence was found in a man aged 45-65 years who received an inactivated influenza vaccine.

For the CDR3, the DNA is TGTGCCAGCAGTTTAGACTTGAACTATGGCTACACCTTC. Its protein is CASSLDLNYGYTF. V usage is TRBV12-3 or TRBV12-4 and J usage is TRBJ1-2; no firm D call. Deletions cut 1 base from V and 2 bases from J, with 5 bases between. The CDR3 is 13 residues long.